These 32 T cell receptor beta chains originate from one sample sequenced in a study of PD-1 blockade in classical Hodgkin lymphoma. Indicated time point: cycle 4 day 1 (C4D1), after less than 7 weeks of nivolumab. Following autologous stem cell transplantation, relapse occurred in every patient, and exposure to brentuximab vedotin varied. Profiled with immunoSEQ multiplex PCR; TCRdb holds only in-frame clones, not every one. Among just under 65,000 clones listed, about 89% were seen once. The starting material was peripheral blood mononuclear cells (PBMCs), obtained before the fourth cycle of nivolumab. These receptors originate from a human donor with classical Hodgkin lymphoma.

This chain connects TRBV27 to TRBJ2-7; maybe TRBD1 (6 bases). The CDR3 covers 13 residues. The germline V and J ends were trimmed by 6 bases and 3 bases, with 12 bases remaining between them. Germline V gene data show CDR1 as MNHEY and CDR2 as SMNVEV (reference sequence). The chain's CDR3 is CASSPQDSYEQYF. For the CDR3, the DNA is TGTGCCAGCAGCCCCCAGGACAGCTACGAGCAGTACTTC.

In DNA, the CDR3 is TGTGCCAGCAGCTCGCCGTGGATGGTATCCTCTGGGGCCAACGTCCTGACTTTC. This codes for CASSSPWMVSSGANVLTF. The chain is built from TRBV11-2 and TRBJ2-6; no clear D gene. CDR1 and CDR2 from the germline V gene are SGHAT and FQNNGV. V was pared by 4 bases and J by 0 bases, with 16 bases between. This CDR3 is 18 amino acids long.

V is TRBV5-5 and J is TRBJ2-7, with 7 bases lining up with TRBD1. CDR3 length: 15 residues. Germline V gives CDR1 SGHKS, CDR2 YYEKEE (reference sequence). Trimming took 2 bases from V and 3 from J; bases not matched to a gene: 8. The CDR3 DNA is TGTGCCAGCAGCTTTGGCGATCACAGGGGCTACGAGCAGTACTTC. It yields the protein CASSFGDHRGYEQYF.

The chain employs TRBV6-5 and TRBJ2-1; a weak D match, TRBD2 (5 bases). The V end lost 4 bases, the J end lost 2 bases, and 6 bases lay between the germline ends. Germline CDR1 MNHEY, CDR2 SVGAGI. The CDR3 extends over 13 amino acids. CDR3 residues: CASSSGAYNEQFF. CDR3 sequence (DNA): TGTGCCAGCAGTTCCGGGGCCTACAATGAGCAGTTCTTC.

In DNA form, the CDR3 reads TGTGCCAGCAGCTTGGGACGGGGAATTGGTGGCTACACCTTC. Its protein product is CASSLGRGIGGYTF. This rearrangement joins TRBV5-6 to TRBJ1-2, with D uncertain. The V gene's germline CDR1 is SGHDT and CDR2 YYEEEE. Trimming cost V 0 bases and J 7 bases, with 13 bases left between them. This CDR3 has 14 residues.

This sequence joins TRBV6-5 and TRBJ1-3, with unresolved D. This CDR3 has 14 amino acids. CDR1 and CDR2 from the germline V gene are MNHEY and SVGAGI. Trimming cost V 4 bases and J 2 bases, with 9 bases left between them. CDR3 sequence: CASSSGLTGNTIYF. The CDR3 coding sequence is TGTGCCAGCAGTTCGGGTTTAACTGGAAACACCATATATTTT.

The chain combines TRBV29-1 with TRBJ2-1; D is undetermined. The V gene's germline CDR1 is SQVTM and CDR2 ANQGSEA. This CDR3 contains 12 residues. V dropped 5 bases and J dropped 8 bases, with 13 bases sitting between them. The CDR3 DNA sequence: TGCAGCGTTCTAGTCCCTTGGGATGAGCAGTTCTTC. As protein: CSVLVPWDEQFF.

The chain joins TRBV5-1 to TRBJ1-2; D gene ambiguous. V lost 2 bases to trimming and J lost 7 bases, with 12 bases between them. Germline V CDR1 and CDR2: SGHRS, YFSETQ. The CDR3 loop spans 13 amino acids. CDR3: CASSFSLDGGYTF. CDR3 coding DNA: TGCGCCAGCAGCTTCTCCTTAGATGGTGGCTACACCTTC.

This chain uses TRBV7-9 with TRBJ1-5, with D unclear. V lost 4 bases to trimming and J lost 6 bases, with 7 bases between them. The CDR3 extends over 12 amino acids. Germline V CDR1 and CDR2: SEHNR, FQNEAQ (reference sequence). CDR3 DNA: TGTGCCAGCAGCTATAGCGCTCAGCCCCAGCATTTT. This sequence encodes CASSYSAQPQHF.

V is TRBV6-5 and J is TRBJ1-2; no clear D gene. CDR3 length: 15 amino acids. V shed 0 bases and J shed 6 bases, with 14 bases lying between them. Germline-derived CDR1 and CDR2 are MNHEY and SVGAGI. The CDR3 DNA is TGTGCCAGCAGTTACTCGAAGCTAACCAGCGATGGCTACACCTTC. Protein: CASSYSKLTSDGYTF.

The chain employs TRBV15 and TRBJ2-1; TRBD2 agrees at 10 bases. Per the germline V gene, CDR1 is LNHNV and CDR2 is YYDKDF (reference sequence). This CDR3 is 14 amino acids long. Trimming took 4 bases from V and 8 from J; bases not matched to a gene: 5. CDR3 protein: CATSTRTSGHEQFF. The DNA of the CDR3 is TGTGCCACCAGCACCCGGACTAGCGGCCATGAGCAGTTCTTC. The whole variable domain, filled in from reference TRBV15 and TRBJ2-1, reads DAMVIQNPRYQVTQFGKPVTLSCSQTLNHNVMYWYQQKSSQAPKLLFHYYDKDFNNEADTPDNFQSRRPNTSFCFLDIRSPGLGDTAMYLCATSTRTSGHEQFFGPGTRLTVL.

This chain uses TRBV11-2 with TRBJ2-1, with 7 bases that match TRBD2. Germline CDR1 reads SGHAT; CDR2 reads FQNNGV. The CDR3 has 17 amino acids. The junction had 15 bases not matched to a gene; V was cut back by 8 bases and J by 2 bases. In DNA form, the CDR3 reads TGTGCCAGCGCCCCAGGGCGGGGGAAAAGGGCCTACAATGAGCAGTTCTTC. This translates into CASAPGRGKRAYNEQFF.

The gene calls are TRBV29-1 and TRBJ1-1; D call uncertain. CDR1 is SQVTM and CDR2 is ANQGSEA in the germline V gene. The V end lost 1 base, the J end lost 4 bases, and 13 bases lay between the germline ends. The CDR3 contains 14 residues. The CDR3 DNA reads TGCAGCGTTGAAGCCGATTGGCACGGCACTGAAGCTTTCTTT. Its translation is CSVEADWHGTEAFF.

V is TRBV2 and J is TRBJ2-2; D is unresolved. This CDR3 region has 16 residues. Germline CDR1 reads SNHLY; CDR2 reads FYNNEI. The germline V and J ends were trimmed by 10 bases and 7 bases, with 25 bases remaining between them. CDR3: CATSKIPLHMGGELFF. The CDR3, as DNA: TGTGCCACCTCAAAGATCCCGTTGCACATGGGCGGGGAGCTGTTTTTT.

The chain uses TRBV2 and TRBJ2-3; D is unresolved. CDR1 is SNHLY, CDR2 FYNNEI, per germline. The V end lost 5 bases, the J end lost 6 bases, and 12 bases lay between the germline ends. The CDR3 has 13 amino acids. The CDR3 nucleotides read TGTGCCAGCAGTTCGGGCCGAGGTGATACGCAGTATTTT. Its translation: CASSSGRGDTQYF.

CDR3 residues: CASSPGPDSGNTIYF. As DNA, the CDR3 is TGTGCCAGCAGTCCAGGGCCCGACTCTGGAAACACCATATATTTT. The V and J genes are TRBV6-1 and TRBJ1-3, with D possibly matching TRBD1 (5 bases). The CDR3 covers 15 residues. The V end was cut by 5 bases, the J end by 0 bases, with 11 bases between. The germline V gene has CDR1 MNHNS and CDR2 SASEGT.

This rearrangement joins TRBV19 to TRBJ1-6, with 7 bases identical to TRBD1. After removal of 3 bases from V and 6 bases from J, the junction contained 5 bases not matched to a gene. CDR3 length: 15 residues. Per the germline V gene, CDR1 is LNHDA and CDR2 is SQIVND (reference sequence). The CDR3 DNA follows: TGTGCCAGTAGTATCACGACAGGGTTTAATTCACCCCTCCACTTT. Translation: CASSITTGFNSPLHF.

This chain links TRBV14 with TRBJ1-1, with no clear D. This CDR3 has 13 residues. With 5 bases removed from V and 7 bases from J, the gap between germline ends came to 14 bases. Germline CDR1 SGHDN, CDR2 FVKESK. The CDR3 reads CASSASLGGEAFF. DNA for the CDR3: TGTGCCAGCAGCGCATCTCTGGGAGGTGAAGCTTTCTTT.

The rearrangement links TRBV4-1 to TRBJ1-1; D unclear. CDR1 is MGHRA and CDR2 is YSYEKL in the germline V gene. CDR3 length: 17 residues. Trimming took off 0 bases at V and 3 bases at J, with 17 bases between the two ends. This chain's CDR3 is CASSQDLGRKYDTEAFF. The CDR3 DNA is TGCGCCAGCAGCCAAGATCTTGGCAGAAAATACGACACTGAAGCTTTCTTT.

For the CDR3, the DNA is TGTGCCAGCAGCGTCTCAAAGCGGCAAGGGGCTTTCTTT. It translates to CASSVSKRQGAFF. The rearrangement uses TRBV5-6 and TRBJ1-1; no clear D. Between the trimmed V and J ends, which lost 4 bases and 11 bases, there was a span of 18 bases. The length of the CDR3 is 13 residues. Germline V lookup: CDR1 SGHDT, CDR2 YYEEEE.

In DNA, the CDR3 is TGTGCCAGCAGCTCAGGGACAGGGTATGAAAAACTGTTTTTT. Residues: CASSSGTGYEKLFF. The genes are TRBV13 and TRBJ1-4; the match to TRBD1 covers 9 bases. CDR1 is PRHDT, CDR2 FYEKMQ, per germline (reference sequence). With V trimmed by 4 bases and J by 6 bases, 3 bases remained unmatched. This CDR3 spans 14 amino acids.

The chain recombines TRBV6-1 with TRBJ2-7, with D perhaps being TRBD1 or TRBD2 (5 bases each). Germline V gene data show CDR1 as MNHNS and CDR2 as SASEGT. Trimming pared 4 bases from V and 6 bases from J, leaving 22 bases between. This CDR3 has 16 amino acids. The CDR3 here is CASSVEGIETLAEQYF. The CDR3 bases are TGTGCCAGCAGTGTCGAGGGGATCGAAACCTTGGCCGAGCAGTACTTC.

V is TRBV27 and J is TRBJ1-6; D remains unclear. Looked up from germline, CDR1 is MNHEY and CDR2 is SMNVEV (reference sequence). The CDR3 sequence is 12 residues long. The V and J ends lost 8 bases and 3 bases respectively, with 5 bases between them. This chain's CDR3 is CASGIYNSPLHF. CDR3 nucleotides: TGTGCCAGCGGGATCTATAATTCACCCCTCCACTTT.

This chain connects TRBV11-2 to TRBJ2-1; D perhaps matches TRBD2 (5 bases). CDR3 length: 13 amino acids. The V gene lost 1 base and the J gene lost 6 bases, with 7 bases spanning the gap. Germline V gene data show CDR1 as SGHAT and CDR2 as FQNNGV. CDR3 loop: CASSLAGGNEQFF. The CDR3 DNA sequence: TGTGCCAGCAGCTTAGCAGGAGGCAATGAGCAGTTCTTC.

The chain links TRBV19 to TRBJ2-1; tentative D call: TRBD2 (6 bases). There are 14 residues in the CDR3. Germline-derived CDR1 and CDR2 are LNHDA and SQIVND (reference sequence). The ends were cut back, 5 bases at V and 13 bases at J, with 21 bases in the middle. The CDR3 sequence: CASSFPCGGEPQFF. CDR3 sequence (DNA): TGTGCCAGTAGTTTCCCCTGTGGCGGGGAACCCCAGTTCTTC.

The genes are TRBV7-9 and TRBJ2-1, with D uncertain. The CDR3 consists of 14 residues. V lost 0 bases and J 8 bases, leaving 11 bases between the germline ends. Germline loops: CDR1 SEHNR, CDR2 FQNEAQ (reference sequence). In DNA, the CDR3 is TGTGCCAGCAGCTTAGCGCTAACTATAGATGAGCAGTTCTTC. The encoded protein is CASSLALTIDEQFF.

V gene TRBV5-4 combines with J gene TRBJ1-2, with a possible D match to TRBD1 (5 bases). Trimming left V 4 bases short and J 4 bases short, with 14 bases between. Germline V gene lookup returns CDR1 SGHNT and CDR2 YYREEE (reference sequence). The CDR3 runs to 14 residues. CDR3 coding DNA: TGTGCCAGCAGCCCTGGGGGTTACCTCTATGGCTACACCTTC. Residues: CASSPGGYLYGYTF.

CDR3 coding DNA: TGTGCCAGTAGTTCGCCGGGACAGGGAAACGGCTACACCTTC. Its protein product is CASSSPGQGNGYTF. The rearrangement uses TRBV19 and TRBJ1-2; 9 bases match TRBD1. The CDR3 runs 14 residues. J was trimmed by 8 bases and V by 5 bases; bases with no gene match: 9. Germline-derived CDR1 and CDR2 are LNHDA and SQIVND (reference sequence).

The V gene is TRBV4-1, the J gene TRBJ1-4, with no clear D. The germline V gene has CDR1 MGHRA and CDR2 YSYEKL. The CDR3 length is 16 residues. Trimming took off 0 bases at V and 1 base at J, with 9 bases between the two ends. The CDR3 protein is CASSQDPQRTNEKLFF. For the CDR3, the DNA is TGCGCCAGCAGCCAAGATCCCCAGCGAACTAATGAAAAACTGTTTTTT.

In its sample, this clone was seen once. The chain has TRBV30 and TRBJ1-2; D call uncertain. The CDR3 consists of 17 residues. Per germline, CDR1 GTSNPN and CDR2 SVGIG (reference sequence). The V gene lost 2 bases and the J gene lost 7 bases, with 26 bases spanning the gap. For the CDR3, the DNA is TGTGCCTGGAGTCACTGGTTGTTGAATACCGGGGTGCTTGGCTACACCTTC. This translates into CAWSHWLLNTGVLGYTF.

The V call is TRBV5-1, the J call TRBJ2-1; no firm D call. The CDR3 covers 12 residues. V lost 0 bases and J 9 bases, leaving 7 bases between the germline ends. CDR1 and CDR2 (germline): SGHRS, YFSETQ. The CDR3 region is CASSLAGAEQFF. The CDR3 region has the DNA TGCGCCAGCAGCTTGGCAGGTGCTGAGCAGTTCTTC.

The chain has TRBV7-9 and TRBJ1-2, with 7 bases matching TRBD1. This CDR3 spans 16 amino acids. J gave up 3 bases and V 1 base, and 8 bases lay outside the gene matches. The V gene's germline CDR1 is SEHNR and CDR2 FQNEAQ (reference sequence). The CDR3 DNA sequence: TGTGCCAGCAGCTTAGTGGGACAGAATGGGCACTATGGCTACACCTTC. Translated, it gives CASSLVGQNGHYGYTF.